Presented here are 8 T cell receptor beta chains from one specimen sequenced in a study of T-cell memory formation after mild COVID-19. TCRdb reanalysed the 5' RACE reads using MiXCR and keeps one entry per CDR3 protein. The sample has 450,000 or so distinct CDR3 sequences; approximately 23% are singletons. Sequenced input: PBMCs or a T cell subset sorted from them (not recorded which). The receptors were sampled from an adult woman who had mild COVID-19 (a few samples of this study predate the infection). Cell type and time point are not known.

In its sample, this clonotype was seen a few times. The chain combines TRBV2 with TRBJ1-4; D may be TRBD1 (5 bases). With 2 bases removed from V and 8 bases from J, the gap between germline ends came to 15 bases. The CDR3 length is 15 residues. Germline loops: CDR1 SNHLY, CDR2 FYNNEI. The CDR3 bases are TGTGCCAGCAGTGAAAATGGGCAGGGCCCCGAAAAACTGTTTTTT. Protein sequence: CASSENGQGPEKLFF.

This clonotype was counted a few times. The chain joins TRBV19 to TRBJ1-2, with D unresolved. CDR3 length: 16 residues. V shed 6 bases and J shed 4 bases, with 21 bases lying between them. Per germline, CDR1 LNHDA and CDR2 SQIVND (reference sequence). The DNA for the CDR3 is TGTGCCAGTAGACGGCGACGATATTACCGGGGCTATGGCTACACCTTC. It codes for CASRRRRYYRGYGYTF.

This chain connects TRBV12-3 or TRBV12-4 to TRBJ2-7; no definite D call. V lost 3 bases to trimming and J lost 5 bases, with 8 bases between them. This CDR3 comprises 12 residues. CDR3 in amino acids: CASSFPYHEQYF. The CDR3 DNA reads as TGTGCCAGCAGTTTCCCCTACCACGAGCAGTACTTC.

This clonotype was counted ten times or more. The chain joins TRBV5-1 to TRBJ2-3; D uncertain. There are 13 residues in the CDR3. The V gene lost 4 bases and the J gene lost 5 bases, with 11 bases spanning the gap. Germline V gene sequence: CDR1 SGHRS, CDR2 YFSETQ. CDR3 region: CASSHPGIDTQYF. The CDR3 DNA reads TGCGCCAGCAGCCACCCCGGCATAGATACGCAGTATTTT.

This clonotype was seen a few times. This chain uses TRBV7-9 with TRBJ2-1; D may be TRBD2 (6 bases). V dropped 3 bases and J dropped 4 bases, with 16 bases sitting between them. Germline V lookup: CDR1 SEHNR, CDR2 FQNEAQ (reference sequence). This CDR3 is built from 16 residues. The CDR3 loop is CASSLTRPLLYNEQFF. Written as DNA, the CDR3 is TGTGCCAGCAGCTTGACTAGACCCCTTCTATACAATGAGCAGTTCTTC.

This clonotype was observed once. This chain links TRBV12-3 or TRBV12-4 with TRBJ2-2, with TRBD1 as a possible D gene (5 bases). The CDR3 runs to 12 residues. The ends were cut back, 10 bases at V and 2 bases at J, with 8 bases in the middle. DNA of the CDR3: TGTGCCAACCAGGGAAACACCGGGGAGCTGTTTTTT. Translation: CANQGNTGELFF.

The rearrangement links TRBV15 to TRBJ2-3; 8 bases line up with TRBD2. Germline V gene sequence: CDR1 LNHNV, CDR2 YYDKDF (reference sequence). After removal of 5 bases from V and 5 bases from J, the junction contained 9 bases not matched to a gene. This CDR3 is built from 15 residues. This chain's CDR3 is CATSPTGGEGDTQYF. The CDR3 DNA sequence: TGTGCCACCAGCCCGACGGGGGGGGAAGGAGATACGCAGTATTTT.

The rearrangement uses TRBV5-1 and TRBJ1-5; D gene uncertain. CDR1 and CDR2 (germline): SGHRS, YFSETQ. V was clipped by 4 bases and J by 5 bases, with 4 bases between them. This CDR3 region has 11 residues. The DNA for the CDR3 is TGCGCCAGCAGCAGGCATCAGCCCCAGCATTTT. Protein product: CASSRHQPQHF.